This T cell receptor beta chain originates from a study of T cells after yellow fever vaccination. Looking at the study overall: SMART-Seq v4 Ultra Low Input handled preparation of low-cell-number fractions. Study results and limitations: Reappearance after the booster was observed for most primary-vaccination clones (96% CD4, about 90% CD8).

Points on this clonotype: Its antigen is not known.

TCRdb re-derived calls from the 5' RACE reads in MiXCR, one entry per CDR3 protein. The sample shows 400,000 or so distinct CDR3 sequences, roughly 20% of them seen only once. V shed 2 bases and J shed 0 bases, with 14 bases lying between them. The CDR3 is made up of 17 amino acids. CDR1 is MGHRA and CDR2 is YSYEKL in the germline V gene. Source: PBMCs, taken before the yellow fever booster vaccination. The rearrangement uses TRBV4-1 and TRBJ2-4; D call uncertain. The source of this sequence is a man between 18 and 35 years old who received the YFV17D yellow fever vaccine. The CDR3 region is CASSQPLQNLAKNIQYF. The CDR3 bases are TGCGCCAGCAGCCAACCGTTACAGAACCTAGCCAAAAACATTCAGTACTTC.